The present entry profiles one T cell receptor (beta chain) with its context. What it binds is unknown. This entry belongs to a study of response to subunit inactivated influenza vaccine. The study's findings and limits: Few new T cells, the authors suggested, are recruited by each seasonal influenza vaccination.

TCRdb analysed the RT-PCR reads with MiXCR anew, one entry per CDR3 protein. The repertoire consists of about 530,000 distinct CDR3 sequences, with approximately 10% occurring once and the leading ten covering 9.5% to 13%. This receptor was obtained from a man aged 50-59 years who received an inactivated influenza vaccine. Specimen: PBMCs from blood, collected on the day of vaccination.

Here the CDR3 DNA reads TGCAGTGCCCAGACTAGCGGGGGGCTCACAGATACGCAGTATTTT. Translating gives CSAQTSGGLTDTQYF. The V and J genes are TRBV20-1 and TRBJ2-3; 13 bases match TRBD2. J lost 2 bases, V lost 6 bases, and 5 bases had no gene match. This CDR3 is 15 amino acids long. The germline V gene encodes CDR1 DFQATT and CDR2 SNEGSKA (reference sequence).